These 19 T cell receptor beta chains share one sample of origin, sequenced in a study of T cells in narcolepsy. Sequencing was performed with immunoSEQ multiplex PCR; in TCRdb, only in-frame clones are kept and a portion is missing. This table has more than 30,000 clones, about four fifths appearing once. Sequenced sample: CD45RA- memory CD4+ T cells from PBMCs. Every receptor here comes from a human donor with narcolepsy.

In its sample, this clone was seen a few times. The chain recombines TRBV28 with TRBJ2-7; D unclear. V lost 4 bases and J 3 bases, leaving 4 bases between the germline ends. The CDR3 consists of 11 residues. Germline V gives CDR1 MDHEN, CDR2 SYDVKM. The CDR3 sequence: CASSSLYEQYF. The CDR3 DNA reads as TGTGCCAGCAGTTCCCTCTACGAGCAGTACTTC.

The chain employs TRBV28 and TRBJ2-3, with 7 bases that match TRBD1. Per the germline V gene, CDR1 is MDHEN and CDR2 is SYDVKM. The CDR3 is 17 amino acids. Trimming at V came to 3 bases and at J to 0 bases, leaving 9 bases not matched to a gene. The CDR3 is CASSLSGTVTSTDTQYF. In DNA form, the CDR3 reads TGTGCCAGCAGTTTGTCCGGGACAGTGACTAGCACAGATACGCAGTATTTT.

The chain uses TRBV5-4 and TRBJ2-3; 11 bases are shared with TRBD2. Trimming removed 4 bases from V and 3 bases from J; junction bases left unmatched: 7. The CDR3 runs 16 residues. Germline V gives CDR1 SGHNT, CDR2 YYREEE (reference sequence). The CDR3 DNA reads TGTGCCAGCAGCGCCTCACTAGCGGGAGTAACAGATACGCAGTATTTT. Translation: CASSASLAGVTDTQYF.

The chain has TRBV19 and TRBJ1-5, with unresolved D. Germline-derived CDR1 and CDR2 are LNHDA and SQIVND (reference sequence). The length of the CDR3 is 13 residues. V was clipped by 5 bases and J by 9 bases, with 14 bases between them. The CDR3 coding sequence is TGTGCCAGTAGTGACGGGCCTGCCGGGCCCCAGCATTTT. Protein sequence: CASSDGPAGPQHF.

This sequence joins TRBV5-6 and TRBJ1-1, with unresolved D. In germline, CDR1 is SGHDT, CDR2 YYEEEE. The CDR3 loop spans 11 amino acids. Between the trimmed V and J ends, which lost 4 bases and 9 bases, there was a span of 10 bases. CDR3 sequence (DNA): TGTGCCAGCAGCATACACGAGCAAGCTTTCTTT. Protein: CASSIHEQAFF.

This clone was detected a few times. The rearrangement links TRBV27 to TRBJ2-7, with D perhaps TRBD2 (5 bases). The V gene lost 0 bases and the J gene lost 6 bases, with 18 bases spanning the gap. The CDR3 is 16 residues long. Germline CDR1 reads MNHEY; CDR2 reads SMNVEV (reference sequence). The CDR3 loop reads CASSLSGRGIRGEQYF. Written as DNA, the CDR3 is TGTGCCAGCAGTTTATCGGGCCGGGGTATACGGGGCGAGCAGTACTTC.

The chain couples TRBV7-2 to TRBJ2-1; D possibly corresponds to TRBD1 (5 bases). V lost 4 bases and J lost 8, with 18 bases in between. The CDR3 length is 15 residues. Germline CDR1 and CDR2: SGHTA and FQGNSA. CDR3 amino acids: CASSSIQVNLHEQFF. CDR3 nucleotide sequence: TGTGCCAGCAGCTCCATACAGGTTAATCTCCATGAGCAGTTCTTC.

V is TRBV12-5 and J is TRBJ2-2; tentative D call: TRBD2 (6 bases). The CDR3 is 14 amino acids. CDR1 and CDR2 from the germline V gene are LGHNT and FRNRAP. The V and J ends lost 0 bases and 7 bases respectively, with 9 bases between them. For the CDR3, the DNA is TGTGCTAGTGGTTTGGTAGGAGGGAGCGGGGAGCTGTTTTTT. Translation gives CASGLVGGSGELFF.

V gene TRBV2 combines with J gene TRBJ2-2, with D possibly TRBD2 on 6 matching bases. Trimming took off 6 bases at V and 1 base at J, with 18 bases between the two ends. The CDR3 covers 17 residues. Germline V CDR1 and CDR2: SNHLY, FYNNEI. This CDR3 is CASRAPSGGRNTGELFF. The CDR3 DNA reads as TGTGCCAGCAGAGCCCCTAGTGGAGGGAGGAACACCGGGGAGCTGTTTTTT.

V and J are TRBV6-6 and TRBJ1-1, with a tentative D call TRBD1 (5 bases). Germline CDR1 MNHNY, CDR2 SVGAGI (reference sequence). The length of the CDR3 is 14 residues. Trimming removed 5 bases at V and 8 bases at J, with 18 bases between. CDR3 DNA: TGTGCCAGCAGTGCCCGCCAGGGCCTGATAGAAGCTTTCTTT. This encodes CASSARQGLIEAFF.

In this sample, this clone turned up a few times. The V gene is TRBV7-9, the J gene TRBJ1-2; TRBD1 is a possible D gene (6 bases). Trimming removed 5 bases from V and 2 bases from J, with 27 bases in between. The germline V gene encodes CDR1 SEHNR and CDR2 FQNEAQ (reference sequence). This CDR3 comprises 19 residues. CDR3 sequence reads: CASSTESKGKGGRNYGYTF. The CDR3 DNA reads TGTGCCAGCAGCACCGAGTCGAAAGGGAAGGGGGGGAGAAACTATGGCTACACCTTC.

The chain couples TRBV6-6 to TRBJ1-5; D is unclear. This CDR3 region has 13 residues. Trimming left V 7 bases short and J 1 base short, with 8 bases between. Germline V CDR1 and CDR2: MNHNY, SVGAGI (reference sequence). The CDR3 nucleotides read TGTGCCAGCATGCCCGGGAGCAATCAGCCCCAGCATTTT. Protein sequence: CASMPGSNQPQHF.

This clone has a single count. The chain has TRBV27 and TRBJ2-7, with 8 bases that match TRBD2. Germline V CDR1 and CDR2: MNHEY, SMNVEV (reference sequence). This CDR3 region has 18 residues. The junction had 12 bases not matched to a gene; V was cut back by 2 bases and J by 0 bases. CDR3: CASSLRVSLAGGSYEQYF. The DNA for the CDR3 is TGTGCCAGCAGTTTACGTGTCTCCCTAGCGGGCGGCTCCTACGAGCAGTACTTC.

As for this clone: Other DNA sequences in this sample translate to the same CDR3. Here the CDR3 DNA reads TGTGCCAGCAGTCTGACCGGGACAGGGGGTCGAGGCTACACCTTC. Its translation: CASSLTGTGGRGYTF. This chain joins TRBV9 and TRBJ1-2; 11 nucleotides line up with TRBD1. Per the germline V gene, CDR1 is SGDLS and CDR2 is YYNGEE. The CDR3 sequence is 15 residues long. With 5 bases clipped from V and 8 bases from J, the junction kept 11 bases outside the gene matches.

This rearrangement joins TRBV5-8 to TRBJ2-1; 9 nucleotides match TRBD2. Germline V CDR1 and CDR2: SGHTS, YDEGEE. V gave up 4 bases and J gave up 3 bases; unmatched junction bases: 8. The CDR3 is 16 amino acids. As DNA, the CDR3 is TGTGCCAGCAGCCAGACTAGCGGTACCCTCTACAATGAGCAGTTCTTC. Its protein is CASSQTSGTLYNEQFF.

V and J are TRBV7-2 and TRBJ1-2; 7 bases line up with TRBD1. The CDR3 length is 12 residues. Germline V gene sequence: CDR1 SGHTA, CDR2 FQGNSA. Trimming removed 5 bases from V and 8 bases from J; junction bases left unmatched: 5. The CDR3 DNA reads TGTGCCAGCAGCACAGGGGTCGGGGGCTACACCTTC. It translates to CASSTGVGGYTF.

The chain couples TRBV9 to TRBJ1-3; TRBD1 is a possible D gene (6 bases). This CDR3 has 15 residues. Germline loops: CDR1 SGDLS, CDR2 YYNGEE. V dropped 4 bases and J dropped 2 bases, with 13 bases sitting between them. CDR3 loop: CASSPKGGPGNTIYF. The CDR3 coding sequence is TGTGCCAGCAGCCCCAAAGGGGGACCTGGAAACACCATATATTTT.

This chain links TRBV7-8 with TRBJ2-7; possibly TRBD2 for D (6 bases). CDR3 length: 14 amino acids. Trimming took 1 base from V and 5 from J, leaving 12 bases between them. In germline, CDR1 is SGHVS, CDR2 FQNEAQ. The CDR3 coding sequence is TGTGCCAGCAGCTTAGGAGTGCGGGGAAACGAGCAGTACTTC. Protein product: CASSLGVRGNEQYF.

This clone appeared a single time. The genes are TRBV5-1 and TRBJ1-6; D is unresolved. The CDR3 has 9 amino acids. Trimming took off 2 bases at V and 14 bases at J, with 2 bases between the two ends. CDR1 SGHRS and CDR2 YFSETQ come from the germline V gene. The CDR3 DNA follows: TGCGCCAGCAGCTTTACCCTCCACTTT. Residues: CASSFTLHF.